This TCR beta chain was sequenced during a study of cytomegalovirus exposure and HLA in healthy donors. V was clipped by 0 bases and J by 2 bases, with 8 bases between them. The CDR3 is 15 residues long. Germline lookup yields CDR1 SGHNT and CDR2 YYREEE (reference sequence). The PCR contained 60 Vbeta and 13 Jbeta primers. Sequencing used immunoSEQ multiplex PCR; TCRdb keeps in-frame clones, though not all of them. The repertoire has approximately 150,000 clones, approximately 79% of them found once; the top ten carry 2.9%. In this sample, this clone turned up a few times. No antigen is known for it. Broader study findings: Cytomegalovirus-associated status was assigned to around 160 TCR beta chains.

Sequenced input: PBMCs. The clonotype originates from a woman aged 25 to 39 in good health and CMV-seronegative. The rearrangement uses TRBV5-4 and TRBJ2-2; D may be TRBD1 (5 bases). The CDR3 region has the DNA TGTGCCAGCAGCTTGGACAGGAGAAACACCGGGGAGCTGTTTTTT. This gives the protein CASSLDRRNTGELFF.